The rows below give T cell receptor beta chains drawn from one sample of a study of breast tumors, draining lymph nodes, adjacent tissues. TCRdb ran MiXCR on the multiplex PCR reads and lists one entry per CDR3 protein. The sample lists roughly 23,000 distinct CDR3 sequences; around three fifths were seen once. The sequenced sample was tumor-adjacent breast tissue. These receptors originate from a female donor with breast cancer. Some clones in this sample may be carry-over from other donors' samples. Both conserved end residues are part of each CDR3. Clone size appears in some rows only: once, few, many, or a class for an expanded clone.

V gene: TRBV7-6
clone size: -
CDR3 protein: CASSLVDGGINYGYTF

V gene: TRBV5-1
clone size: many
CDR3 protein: CASSLDGRSGNTIYF

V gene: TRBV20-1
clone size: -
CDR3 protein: CSASLAHEQFF

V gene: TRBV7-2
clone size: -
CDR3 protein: CASSSRLAGGKNEQFF

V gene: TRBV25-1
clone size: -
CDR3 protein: CATSDRASTDTQYF

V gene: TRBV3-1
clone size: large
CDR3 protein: CASSQASGGAAMGGNEKLFF

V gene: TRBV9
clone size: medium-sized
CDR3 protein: CASSGQGAYEQYF

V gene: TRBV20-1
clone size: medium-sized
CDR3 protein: CSAPGPSYEQYF

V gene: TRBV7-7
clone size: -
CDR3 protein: CASSRQGATGELFF

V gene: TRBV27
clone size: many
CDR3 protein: CASMYSGSSYNEQFF

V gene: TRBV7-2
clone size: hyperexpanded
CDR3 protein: CASSPRDRDNSPLHF

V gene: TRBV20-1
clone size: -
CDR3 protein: CSAVVGRDQPQHF

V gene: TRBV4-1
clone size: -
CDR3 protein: CASSQAELAGGSQETQYF

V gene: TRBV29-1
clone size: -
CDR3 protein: CSVGQGFYEQYF

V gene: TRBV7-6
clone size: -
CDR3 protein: CASGLASDRGIERHF

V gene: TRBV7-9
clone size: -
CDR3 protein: CASSLGRAGARTDTQYF

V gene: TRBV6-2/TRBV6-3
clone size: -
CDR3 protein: CASSRDTQYF

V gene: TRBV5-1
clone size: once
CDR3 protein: CASSLSGDYDQYF

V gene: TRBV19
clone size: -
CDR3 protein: CASSITGQQPQHF

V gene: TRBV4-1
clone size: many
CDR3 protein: CASSPPGPSNSPLHF